This T cell receptor (beta chain) is drawn from a study of cytomegalovirus exposure and HLA in healthy donors. Primers included in the PCR were 60 Vbeta and 13 Jbeta primers. Profiled with immunoSEQ multiplex PCR; TCRdb holds only in-frame clones, not every one. The sample consists of roughly 200,000 clones, around three quarters of them appearing once. This clone was detected once. The sequencing input was PBMCs. The TCR was taken from a man aged 30-40 years in good health and CMV-seronegative.

This CDR3 reads CASSLMRTDTQYF. The CDR3 DNA follows: TGTGCCAGCAGCCTGATGAGGACAGATACGCAGTATTTT. The J gene is TRBJ2-3, the V gene TRBV28; D ambiguous. CDR3 length: 13 amino acids. Germline-derived CDR1 and CDR2 are MDHEN and SYDVKM. The V end was cut by 6 bases, the J end by 3 bases, with 10 bases between.